This section outlines one T cell receptor beta chain sequence together with its context. Its recognized antigen is unknown. It has no much larger one-base neighbor in the sample; base qualities were not kept. These data belong to a study of cytomegalovirus exposure and HLA in healthy donors (dated by TCRdb to the late 2010s). Study-wide context: According to an earlier analysis of 450 to 650 of the donors, 150 million to 200 million T cells yielded over 90 million unique TCR beta sequences and around 280 Gb of sequence data. Approximately 330 gigabases of sequencing data and 75 million to 85 million unique TCR sequences made up an early release that covered several hundred HLA-typed donors. Of the roughly 410 genotyped donors, 65% to 90% were placed in the genetic ancestry cluster associated with self-reported Caucasian donors. The study aimed to test whether signatures of past pathogen exposure could be identified by cataloging public T cell receptors. The study profiled the T cell repertoires of 666 subjects by immunosequencing and related them to cytomegalovirus serostatus. In addition to the first cohort of 666 subjects, a separate validation cohort of around 110 different subjects was used. To predict cytomegalovirus infection status, the study combined high-throughput TCR immunosequencing, statistical association of individual TCRs with disease status, and machine learning. A later analysis re-analyzed previously published TCR beta repertoires from 550 to 700 donors and added high-resolution HLA genotyping to study TCR occurrence patterns. In the later analysis, no new phenotypic data were used to find candidate immune exposures; instead, reliance was placed on TCR beta sequences and their occurrence across donors. In an earlier analysis of 587 of the donors, high-throughput TCR beta sequencing was used to judge whether each TCR beta V gene segment behaved as functional or pseudogenic. Donor age, sex, ethnicity and CMV serostatus were compiled alongside the repertoire data. In a later genetic analysis, genome-wide SNP genotypes for about three fifths of the roughly 670 donors were used, and that subset was treated as a discovery cohort. All discovery cohort repertoires had been generated on a single sequencing platform. HLA typing included class I and class II loci at four-digit resolution. Typing coverage varied by locus: roughly 629-640 donors for A, B, C, DRB1 and DQB1; more than 500 for DQA1; some 610 for DPA1; 400 to 480 for DPB1. A handful of DR-DQ haplotypes were treated as single units for association and clustering because of strong linkage in the cohort. Across approximately 400 genotyped donors of the cohort, an average of roughly 250,000 unique TCR beta nucleotide sequences per donor were sequenced, and roughly 20% of those sequences were non-productive.

Trimming removed 2 bases from V and 4 bases from J; the gene matches leave 4 bases unexplained. Reading the germline V gene gives CDR1 MGHRA and CDR2 YSYEKL. Counted from cysteine to phenylalanine, this CDR3 has 14 amino acids. Left in the record is the CDR3 DNA by itself, 42 bases read in frame from the first base. The full study reports these points: The presence/absence analyses assumed that sequencing depth was roughly uniform across donors, and that assumption may not be true. In a later analysis, HLA-associated TCR beta chains showed more clonal expansion and lower generation probabilities than non-associated chains that were equally common. Specific HLA alleles were associated with roughly 16,000 TCR beta sequences at a false discovery rate of 0.05 in a later analysis. Assigning TCR associations to individual alleles was difficult when HLA alleles, especially DR and DQ, strongly co-occurred. According to a later analysis, TCR association rates differed among HLA loci, with DRB1 alleles showing the most associated TCRs and HLA-C alleles showing the fewest. A group of highly shared sequence variants was considered likely to be a technical artifact of the sequencing pipeline. Across donors, most TCR sequences were observed very rarely, whereas some public TCRs were present in many individuals. A later analysis found that most CMV-associated TCR beta chains appeared HLA-restricted, with HLA associations seemingly driven largely by CMV exposure. Because the 87-base-pair reads could not distinguish some IMGT-functional V segments, including TRBV6-2 and TRBV6-3, those segments were excluded. In a later genetic analysis, a missense DCLRE1C variant was associated with V-gene and J-gene trimming of TCR beta chains, and the association was replicated in an independent cohort. Correlated functional status among segregating V segments might be attributable to linkage disequilibrium, but an unknown experimental factor could not be ruled out. The classifier was reported to diagnose cytomegalovirus status with high specificity and sensitivity in both the original and validation cohorts. In an earlier analysis of some 640 of the donors, most TCR beta V segments were observed in productive rearrangements about 87% or about 30% of the time, broadly matching IMGT annotations. Because counts were too low, seventeen rarely observed V segments, including chromosome 9 orphons, were excluded from the earlier analysis of some 540 of the donors. CMV serostatus was the only immune exposure information available for the cohort. In the study, around 150 TCR beta chains were listed as associated with cytomegalovirus. In a later analysis, several top co-occurrence clusters were reported to appear linked to parvovirus B19, influenza, CMV and Epstein-Barr virus. Only TCR beta chains were sequenced in this cohort, and the absence of alpha or paired-chain data limited detectable features. According to the authors, the approach could potentially be generalized to other disease states and immunological phenotypes. Because HLA typing was unavailable for some donors at each locus, only the typed subset was used in association tests. A further reported finding was that TCR beta sequences accurately predicted the HLA-A and HLA-B alleles for most subjects in the first cohort. A few of the identified cytomegalovirus-associated TCR beta chains were confirmed in vitro to be specific for cytomegalovirus antigens. According to a later genetic analysis, donors in an Asian-associated ancestry cluster had fewer N-insertions in productive TCRs than the roughly 660-donor mean.

The cohort was made up of around 720 healthy bone marrow donors. At the time of sampling, every cohort member was nominally healthy, though immune exposures that went unrecorded were likely present. The donor tested CMV seropositive, placing the donor among the approximately 290 seropositive members of the cohort. A peripheral blood sample was collected from each donor, and TCR beta sequencing was performed on peripheral blood mononuclear cells. Genomic DNA extraction from the blood cell samples was performed with the Qiagen DNeasy Blood Extraction Kit. Library prep was done by the immunoSEQ multiplex PCR assay. For the multiplex PCR, a mixture combining 60 forward primers for TCR Vbeta segments and 13 reverse primers for TCR Jbeta segments was used. Amplification of the CDR3 region of rearranged TCR beta genes was performed with a multiplex PCR assay on genomic DNA. Amplified TCR beta libraries were sequenced as 87-base-pair reads on the Illumina HiSeq System. The paper's data handling went like this. In a later analysis, tens of millions of unique TCR beta chains were counted across the approximately 640 repertoires, and some 10 million of these chains were shared by at least two donors. Raw reads were error-corrected and collapsed into unique sequences with a nearest-neighbor algorithm that merged closely related sequences to remove PCR and sequencing errors. V, D and J gene segments were assigned by aligning CDR3 sequences to IMGT reference sequences. For a sequence to be retained, at least a six-nucleotide match to both a V gene segment and a J gene segment was required. A rearrangement counted as productive if the CDR3 had no stop codons and remained in frame with V and J, and every other rearrangement counted as non-productive. Following IMGT convention, CDR3 was defined as the stretch from the second conserved V-encoded cysteine up to the conserved J-encoded phenylalanine. In an earlier analysis of 500 to 650 of the donors, sequences lacking an unambiguous match to a single V gene segment were excluded. In an earlier analysis of 450 to 700 of the donors, V segments were called functional above 56.7% productive rearrangements and were called segregating when the between-donor standard deviation exceeded 5%. A statistical classification framework was developed to diagnose cytomegalovirus status using the catalog of TCR beta chain sequences. In a later analysis, TCR nucleotide sequences were compared against IMGT/GENE-DB human TR gene sequences so that V and J genes could be assigned. Using the TCRdist pipeline, a later analysis assigned CDR3 sequences along with most-parsimonious VDJ recombination scenarios. In a later analysis, each TCR beta chain was defined by its CDR3 amino acid sequence together with its V-gene family, and reads lacking a unique V-gene family were excluded. In a later analysis, approximately 640 highly shared, low-generation-probability nucleotide sequences were removed to address suspected cross-contamination and a sequencing artifact. For each public chain, a later analysis derived a clonal expansion index from normalized ranks of inferred template counts within each repertoire. A later analysis computed generation probabilities with a VDJ recombination model fitted to out-of-frame rearrangements, and checked the results against IGoR. A later analysis scored TCR-TCR, TCR-HLA and TCR-CMV co-occurrence with hypergeometric tests, applying a repertoire-size bias correction to TCR pairs. False discovery rates were estimated in a later analysis by permuting HLA or CMV assignments 20 times. In a later analysis, co-occurring TCRs were grouped using DBSCAN, and TCRdist sequence similarity was added for clustering within HLA-allele-positive subsets. Co-occurrence clustering excluded repertoires with fewer than 30,000 or more than 120,000 public chains, plus five with anomalous nucleotide sharing. Drawn from immuneACCESS, this table holds only the in-frame rearrangements with V and J called that TCRdb kept. Clones are partly lost; checked studies trace under half to an unresolved V gene and leave the rest unexplained. For V, J and clone size, that table is used; D and trimming come from the DNA. This sample is represented by around 120,000 clones; roughly four fifths of them were singletons. Almost 6% of the sample is held by the ten biggest clonotypes.

What was sequenced was PBMCs. The sequence was collected from a woman aged 40-49 years in good health and CMV-seropositive. This chain joins TRBV4-1 to TRBJ1-2, and 7 bases in between align with TRBD1. The CDR3 corresponds to CASSQRQGGYGYTF. The nucleotides are TGCGCCAGCAGCCAACGACAGGGCGGCTATGGCTACACCTTC.